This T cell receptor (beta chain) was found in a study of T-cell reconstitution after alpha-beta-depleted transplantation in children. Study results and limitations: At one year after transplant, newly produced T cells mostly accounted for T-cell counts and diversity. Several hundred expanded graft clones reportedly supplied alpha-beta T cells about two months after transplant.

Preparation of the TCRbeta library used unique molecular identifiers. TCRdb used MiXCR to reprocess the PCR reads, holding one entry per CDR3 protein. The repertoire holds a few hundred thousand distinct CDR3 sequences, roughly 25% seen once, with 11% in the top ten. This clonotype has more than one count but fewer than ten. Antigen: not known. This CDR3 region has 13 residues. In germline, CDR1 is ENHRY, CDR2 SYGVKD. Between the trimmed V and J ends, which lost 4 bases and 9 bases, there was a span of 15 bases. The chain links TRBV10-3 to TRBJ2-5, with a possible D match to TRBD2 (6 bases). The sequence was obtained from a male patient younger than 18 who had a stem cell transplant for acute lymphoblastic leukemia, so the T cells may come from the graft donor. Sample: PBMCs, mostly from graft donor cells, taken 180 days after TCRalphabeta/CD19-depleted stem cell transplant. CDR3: CAISVYSGEAQYF. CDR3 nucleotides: TGTGCCATCAGTGTATATAGCGGTGAGGCCCAGTACTTC.